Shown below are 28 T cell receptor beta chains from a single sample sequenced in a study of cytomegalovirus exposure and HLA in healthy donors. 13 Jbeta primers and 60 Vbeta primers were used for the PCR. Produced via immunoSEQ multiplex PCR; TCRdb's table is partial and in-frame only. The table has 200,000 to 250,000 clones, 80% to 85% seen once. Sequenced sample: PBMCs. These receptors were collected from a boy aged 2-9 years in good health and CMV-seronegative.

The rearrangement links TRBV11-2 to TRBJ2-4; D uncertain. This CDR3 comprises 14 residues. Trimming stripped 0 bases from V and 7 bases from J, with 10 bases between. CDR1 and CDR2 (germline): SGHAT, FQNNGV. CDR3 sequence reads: CASSLDPVRNIQYF. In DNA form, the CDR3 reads TGTGCCAGCAGCTTAGATCCGGTGAGGAACATTCAGTACTTC.

As DNA, the CDR3 is TGCGCCAGCGCCCTAGGGACAGGGGGCTATGAAGCTTTCTTT. As protein: CASALGTGGYEAFF. The chain combines TRBV4-1 with TRBJ1-1; the match to TRBD1 covers 12 bases. This CDR3 is built from 14 residues. The V segment lost 8 bases and the J segment 7 bases; nucleotides outside the gene matches: 8. Germline V CDR1 and CDR2: MGHRA, YSYEKL.

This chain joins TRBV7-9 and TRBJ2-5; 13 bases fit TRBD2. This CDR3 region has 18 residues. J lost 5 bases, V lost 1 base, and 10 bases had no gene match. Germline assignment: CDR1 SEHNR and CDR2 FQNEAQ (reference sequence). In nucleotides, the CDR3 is TGTGCCAGCAGCTTAGTGCCGGGACTAGCGGGATGGGAGGAGACCCAGTACTTC. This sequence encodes CASSLVPGLAGWEETQYF.

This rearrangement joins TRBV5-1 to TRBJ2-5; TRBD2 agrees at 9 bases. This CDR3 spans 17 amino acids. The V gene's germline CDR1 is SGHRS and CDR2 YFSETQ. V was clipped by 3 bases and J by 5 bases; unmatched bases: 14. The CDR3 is CASSYYLSGRGGETQYF. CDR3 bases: TGCGCCAGCAGCTACTATCTTAGCGGGAGAGGAGGGGAGACCCAGTACTTC.

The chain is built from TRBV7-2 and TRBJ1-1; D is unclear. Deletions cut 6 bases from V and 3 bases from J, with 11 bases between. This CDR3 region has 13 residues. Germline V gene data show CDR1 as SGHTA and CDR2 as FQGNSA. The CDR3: CASRFQVDTEAFF. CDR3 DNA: TGTGCCAGCAGGTTTCAGGTCGACACTGAAGCTTTCTTT.

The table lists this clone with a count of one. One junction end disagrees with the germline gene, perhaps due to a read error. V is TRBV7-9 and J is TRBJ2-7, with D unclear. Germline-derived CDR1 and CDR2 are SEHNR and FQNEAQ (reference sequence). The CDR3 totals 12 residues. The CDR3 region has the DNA TGTTCCAGCAGCTCCCCAATAGACGAGCAGTACTTC. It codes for CSSSSPIDEQYF.

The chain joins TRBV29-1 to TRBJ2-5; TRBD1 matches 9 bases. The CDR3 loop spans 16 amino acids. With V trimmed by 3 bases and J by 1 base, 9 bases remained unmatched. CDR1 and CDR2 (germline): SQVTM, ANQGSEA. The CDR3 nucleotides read TGCAGCGTTGACCACAGGGGGCTCGTCCCCCAAGAGACCCAGTACTTC. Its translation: CSVDHRGLVPQETQYF.

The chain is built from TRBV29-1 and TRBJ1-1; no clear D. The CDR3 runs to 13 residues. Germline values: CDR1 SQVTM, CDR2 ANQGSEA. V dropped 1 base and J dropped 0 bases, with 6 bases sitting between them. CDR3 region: CSVEAGMNTEAFF. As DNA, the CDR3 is TGCAGCGTTGAAGCGGGGATGAACACTGAAGCTTTCTTT.

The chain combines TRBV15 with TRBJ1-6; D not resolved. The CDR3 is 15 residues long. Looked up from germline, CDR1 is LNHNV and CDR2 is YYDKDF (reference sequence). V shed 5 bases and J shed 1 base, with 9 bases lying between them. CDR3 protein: CATSPTRSYNSPLHF. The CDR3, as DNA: TGTGCCACCAGCCCGACTCGTTCCTATAATTCACCCCTCCACTTT.

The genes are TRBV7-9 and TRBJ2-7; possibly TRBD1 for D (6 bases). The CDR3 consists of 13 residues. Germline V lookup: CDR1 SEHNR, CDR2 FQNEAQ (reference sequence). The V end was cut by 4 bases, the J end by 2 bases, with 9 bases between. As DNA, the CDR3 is TGTGCCAGCAGCTACCGACAGGCCTACGAGCAGTACTTC. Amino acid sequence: CASSYRQAYEQYF.

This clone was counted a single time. The CDR3, as DNA: TGTGCCAGCAGCGTAAGTCCCACAGGGGGCGCCTATAATTCACCCCTCCACTTT. Protein: CASSVSPTGGAYNSPLHF. This rearrangement joins TRBV9 to TRBJ1-6, with TRBD1 matching over 9 bases. The CDR3 is 18 residues long. Unmatched junction bases numbered 7, after V lost 1 base and J lost 2 bases. Germline CDR1 and CDR2: SGDLS and YYNGEE.

This CDR3 is CASSPGTGSYGYTF. CDR3 sequence (DNA): TGTGCCAGCAGCCCCGGGACAGGGAGCTATGGCTACACCTTC. This sequence joins TRBV14 and TRBJ1-2, with 9 bases aligning to TRBD1. The germline V gene encodes CDR1 SGHDN and CDR2 FVKESK. The CDR3 length is 14 residues. Germline trimming cut 4 bases from V and 4 bases from J; bases unmatched to any gene: 4. The full variable domain, in which reference TRBV14 and TRBJ1-2 provide the parts outside the CDR3, is EAGVTQFPSHSVIEKGQTVTLRCDPISGHDNLYWYRRVMGKEIKFLLHFVKESKQDESGMPNNRFLAERTGGTYSTLKVQPAELEDSGVYFCASSPGTGSYGYTFGSGTRLTVV.

The CDR3 region has the DNA TGCGCCAGCAGCTCGGTAGGACTAGGCACAGATACGCAGTATTTT. Protein sequence: CASSSVGLGTDTQYF. The chain is built from TRBV4-1 and TRBJ2-3; the match to TRBD2 covers 7 bases. The V gene's germline CDR1 is MGHRA and CDR2 YSYEKL. The CDR3 sequence is 15 residues long. V trimming: 5 bases; J trimming: 1 base; junction bases outside the gene matches: 6.

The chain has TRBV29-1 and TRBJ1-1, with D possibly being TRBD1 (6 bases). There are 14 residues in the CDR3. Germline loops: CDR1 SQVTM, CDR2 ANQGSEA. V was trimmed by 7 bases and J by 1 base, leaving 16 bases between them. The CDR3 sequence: CSAGAGAQNTEAFF. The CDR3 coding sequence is TGCAGCGCAGGGGCAGGGGCCCAGAACACTGAAGCTTTCTTT.

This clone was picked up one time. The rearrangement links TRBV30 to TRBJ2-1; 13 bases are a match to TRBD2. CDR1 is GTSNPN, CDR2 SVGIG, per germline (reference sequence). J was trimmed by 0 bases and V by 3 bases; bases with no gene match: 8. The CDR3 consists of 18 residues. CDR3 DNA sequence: TGTGCCTGGAGAGTACCGGGACTAGCGGGGAGCTCCTACAATGAGCAGTTCTTC. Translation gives CAWRVPGLAGSSYNEQFF. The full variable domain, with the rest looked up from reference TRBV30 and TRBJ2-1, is SQTIHQWPATLVQPVGSPLSLECTVEGTSNPNLYWYRQAAGRGLQLLFYSVGIGQISSEVPQNLSASRPQDRQFILSSKKLLLSDSGFYLCAWRVPGLAGSSYNEQFFGPGTRLTVL.

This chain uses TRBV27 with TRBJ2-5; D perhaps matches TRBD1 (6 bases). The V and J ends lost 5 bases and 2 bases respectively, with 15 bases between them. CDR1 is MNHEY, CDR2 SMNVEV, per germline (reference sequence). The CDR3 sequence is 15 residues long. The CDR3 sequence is CASSPRVRGQETQYF. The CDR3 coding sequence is TGTGCCAGCAGTCCACGCGTCAGGGGTCAAGAGACCCAGTACTTC.

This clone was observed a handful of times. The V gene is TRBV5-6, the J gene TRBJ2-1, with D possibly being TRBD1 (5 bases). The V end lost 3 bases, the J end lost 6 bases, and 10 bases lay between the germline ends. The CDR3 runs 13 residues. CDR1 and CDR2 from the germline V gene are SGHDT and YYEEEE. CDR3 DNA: TGTGCCAGCAGCTCTCCAGGGATCAATGAGCAGTTCTTC. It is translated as CASSSPGINEQFF. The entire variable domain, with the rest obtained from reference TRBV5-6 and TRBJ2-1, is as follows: DAGVTQSPTHLIKTRGQQVTLRCSPKSGHDTVSWYQQALGQGPQFIFQYYEEEERQRGNFPDRFSGHQFPNYSSELNVNALLLGDSALYLCASSSPGINEQFFGPGTRLTVL.

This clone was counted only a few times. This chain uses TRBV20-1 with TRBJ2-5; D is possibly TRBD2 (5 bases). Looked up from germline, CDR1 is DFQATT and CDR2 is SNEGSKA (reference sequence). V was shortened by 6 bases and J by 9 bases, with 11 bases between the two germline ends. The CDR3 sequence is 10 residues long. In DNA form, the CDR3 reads TGCAGTGCGCAATTCGGGGCCCAGTACTTC. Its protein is CSAQFGAQYF.

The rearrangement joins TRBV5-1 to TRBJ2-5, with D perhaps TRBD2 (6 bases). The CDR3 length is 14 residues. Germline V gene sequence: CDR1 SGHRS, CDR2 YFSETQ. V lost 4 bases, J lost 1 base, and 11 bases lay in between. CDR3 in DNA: TGCGCCAGCAGCCTGGGGACTCTCCAAGAGACCCAGTACTTC. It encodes CASSLGTLQETQYF.

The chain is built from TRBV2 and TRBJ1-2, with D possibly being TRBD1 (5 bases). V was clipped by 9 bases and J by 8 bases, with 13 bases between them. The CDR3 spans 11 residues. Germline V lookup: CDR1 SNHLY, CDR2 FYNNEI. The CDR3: CARGGVRGYTF. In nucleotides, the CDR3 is TGTGCCAGGGGGGGGGTGAGAGGCTACACCTTC.

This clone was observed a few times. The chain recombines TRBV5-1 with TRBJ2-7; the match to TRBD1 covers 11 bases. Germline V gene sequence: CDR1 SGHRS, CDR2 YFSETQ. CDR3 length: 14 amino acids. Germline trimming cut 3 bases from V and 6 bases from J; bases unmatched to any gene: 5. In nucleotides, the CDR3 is TGCGCCAGCAGCTGGACCGGGACAGGGGGCGAGCAGTACTTC. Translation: CASSWTGTGGEQYF.

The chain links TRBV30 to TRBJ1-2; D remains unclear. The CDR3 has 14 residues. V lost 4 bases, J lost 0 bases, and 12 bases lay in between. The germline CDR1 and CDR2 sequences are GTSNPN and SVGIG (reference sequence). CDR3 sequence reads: CAWKKTSSNYGYTF. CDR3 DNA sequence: TGTGCCTGGAAGAAAACCAGTTCTAACTATGGCTACACCTTC.

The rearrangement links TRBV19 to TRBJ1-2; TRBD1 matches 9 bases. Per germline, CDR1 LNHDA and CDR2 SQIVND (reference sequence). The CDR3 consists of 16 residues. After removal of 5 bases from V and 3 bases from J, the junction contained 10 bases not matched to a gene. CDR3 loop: CASSRITGGTDYGYTF. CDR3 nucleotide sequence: TGTGCCAGTAGTCGGATTACAGGGGGCACGGACTATGGCTACACCTTC.

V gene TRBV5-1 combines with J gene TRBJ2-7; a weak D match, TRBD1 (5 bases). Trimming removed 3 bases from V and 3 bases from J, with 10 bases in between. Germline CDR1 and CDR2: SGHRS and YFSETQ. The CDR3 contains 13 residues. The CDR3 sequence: CASSSVRDYEQYF. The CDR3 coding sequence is TGCGCCAGCAGCTCGGTCAGGGACTACGAGCAGTACTTC.

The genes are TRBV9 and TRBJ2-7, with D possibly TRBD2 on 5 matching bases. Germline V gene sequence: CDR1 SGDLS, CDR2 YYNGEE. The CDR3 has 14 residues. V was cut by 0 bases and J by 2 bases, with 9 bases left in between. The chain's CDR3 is CASSVGDYPYEQYF. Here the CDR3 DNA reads TGTGCCAGCAGCGTAGGTGACTACCCCTACGAGCAGTACTTC.

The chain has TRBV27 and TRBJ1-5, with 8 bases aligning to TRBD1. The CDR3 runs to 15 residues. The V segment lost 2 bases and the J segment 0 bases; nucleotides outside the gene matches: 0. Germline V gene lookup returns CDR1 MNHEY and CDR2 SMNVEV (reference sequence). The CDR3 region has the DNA TGTGCCAGCAGTTTAGGACAGGGTAGCAATCAGCCCCAGCATTTT. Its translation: CASSLGQGSNQPQHF.

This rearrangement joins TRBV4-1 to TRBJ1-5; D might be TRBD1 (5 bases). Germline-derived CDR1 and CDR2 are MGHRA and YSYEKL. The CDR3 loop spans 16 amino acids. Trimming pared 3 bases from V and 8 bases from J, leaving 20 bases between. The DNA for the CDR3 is TGCGCCAGCAGCCACGTAAAGGGACTGTTGGTAAAGCCCCAGCATTTT. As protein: CASSHVKGLLVKPQHF.

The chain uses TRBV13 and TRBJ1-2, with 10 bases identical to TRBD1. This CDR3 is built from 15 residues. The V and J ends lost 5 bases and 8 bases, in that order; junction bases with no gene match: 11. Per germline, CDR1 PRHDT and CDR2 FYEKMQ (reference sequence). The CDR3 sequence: CASSPEWTGGRGYTF. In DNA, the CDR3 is TGTGCCAGCAGCCCTGAATGGACAGGGGGTCGGGGCTACACCTTC.